The rows below give T cell receptor beta chains drawn from one sample of a study of vaccination and CD4 T cells after COVID-19. These receptors' targets are unknown. One entry per CDR3 protein, called by TCRdb with MiXCR from the PCR reads. The sample contains approximately 25,000 distinct CDR3 sequences, around 62% of which appear only once. Sequencing used CD4+ T cells from blood, cultured in vitro. The source is a human donor who had recovered from COVID-19. The conserved cysteine and the conserved F or W are not part of the CDR3 here.

TRBJ2-1,TRBV28,ASSFSGQGSYNEQF
TRBJ2-7,TRBV3-1,ASTPNRQRLYEQY
TRBJ1-3,TRBV19,ASSVIMTGFGNTIY
TRBJ2-5,TRBV29-1,SVERVGLQETQY
TRBJ2-2,TRBV7-2,ASSSHRAGELF
TRBJ1-3,TRBV20-1,SASNRAGGNTIY
TRBJ2-5,TRBV7-7,ASSKTSGSEETQY
TRBJ2-3,TRBV20-1,SAPVSQRRTDTQY
TRBJ1-1,TRBV2,ASRKDRGGIGEAF
TRBJ1-1,TRBV20-1,SASRGNPKTEAF
TRBJ1-5,TRBV28,ATQGGVNQPQH
TRBJ2-3,TRBV5-1,ASSQGTSTDTQY
TRBJ1-2,TRBV15,ATSRDLTSNYGYT
TRBJ2-7,TRBV30,AWRNPGLGEQY
TRBJ2-5,TRBV2,ASSAGRGQETQY
TRBJ1-1,TRBV19,ASRGVNTEAF
TRBJ2-2,TRBV7-2,ASSPPWGGVHTGELF
TRBJ1-1,TRBV6-1,ASSLERPEAF
TRBJ1-5,TRBV28,ASVPGGRVASD
TRBJ1-5,TRBV4-1,ASSQVEGRGQPQH
TRBJ1-1,TRBV6-1,ASSGRGPNTEAF
TRBJ2-7,TRBV19,ASSPGTGRSPYEQY
TRBJ2-5,TRBV7-2,ASSLRKDEETQY
TRBJ2-3,TRBV18,ASSLSQSDTQY
TRBJ1-3,TRBV4-2,ASSHPVATSGNTIY
TRBJ1-2,TRBV24-1,ATSDAFAGARGGYT
TRBJ2-3,TRBV19,ASNQRRVTDTQY
TRBJ1-1,TRBV20-1,SARRSGNTEAF
TRBJ2-6,TRBV6-5,ASSYSIASGANVLT